This TCR beta chain was profiled in a study of blood T cell repertoires in COVID-19 (dated by TCRdb to 2020 to 2021). With respect to the entire study: Collaborator samples came from the United States, Italy and Spain and covered acute and convalescent phases of COVID-19. The material from the prospective study consisted of cDNA or gDNA derived from T cells, B-cell-depleted T cells, or PBMCs. Subjects who had been exposed to COVID-19, were actively infected with it, or had recovered from it provided the deeply sampled blood TCRbeta repertoires that made up the dataset. The repertoires were released in a freely available public database intended as a resource for research on the immune response to SARS-CoV-2. Samples came from the ongoing ImmuneRACE study (first 160 participants) plus 1,254 subjects from 6 global collaborators. Nearly every sample came with metadata listing a de-identified subject ID, COVID-19 status, age in years and sex. Where available, HLA class I and class II types were obtained from metadata supplied by the sample provider rather than from assay-based typing. Results and caveats for the whole study, not just this receptor: How much clinical and demographic metadata was included differed by source and by participant, and the metadata was provided uncurated.

Each collaborating institution followed its own protocols to collect whole blood in K2EDTA tubes. For TCRbeta analysis, collaborators shipped samples as frozen whole blood, isolated PBMCs, or DNA extracted from either of those sample types. V loses 5 bases of germline sequence and J loses 4 bases, and the interval between the two ends is 14 bases. The germline V gene specifies KGHSH as CDR1 and LQKENI as CDR2. From its cysteine to its phenylalanine, the CDR3 spans 14 amino acids. Of all the DNA, just the CDR3 is kept, 42 bases in frame from base 1. The immunoSEQ Assay, a bias-controlled multiplex PCR, was used to amplify TCRbeta CDR3 regions from genomic DNA. On the study's bioinformatics: The number of nucleated cells in each sample was estimated by amplification of reference gene primers within the assay. Sequence reads were collapsed and filtered to measure the absolute abundance of every unique TCRbeta CDR3 rearrangement. Productive Simpson clonality was computed per sample as the square root of Simpson's diversity index over productive rearrangements. The table comes from immuneACCESS by way of TCRdb, which keeps in-frame sequences with V and J called. Part of the clones is missing from these tables; in studies checked, under half for an unresolved V gene and the rest for unknown reasons. V and J calls and clone size come straight from that table; D and trimming were deduced from the DNA. The sample yields about 160,000 clones; approximately 81% were counted once. Over 3% of the sample goes to the ten largest clones.

To note about this clone: Its specific antigen is unknown. No base quality values were provided; no much bigger clone lies one nucleotide off.

The V and J genes are TRBV18 and TRBJ1-1, with the D gene uncertain. Sample: peripheral blood. The sequence was obtained from a human donor with acute or convalescent COVID-19. The donor label of this sample is uncertain. The nucleotide sequence is TGTGCCAGCTCATCCTGGAGGGAGGGCACTGAAGCTTTCTTT. The encoded protein is CASSSWREGTEAFF. The full variable domain, completed from the reference TRBV18 and TRBJ1-1 proteins outside the CDR3, reads NAGVMQNPRHLVRRRGQEARLRCSPMKGHSHVYWYRQLPEEGLKFMVYLQKENIIDESGMPKERFSAEFPKEGPSILRIQQVVRGDSAAYFCASSSWREGTEAFFGQGTRLTVV.